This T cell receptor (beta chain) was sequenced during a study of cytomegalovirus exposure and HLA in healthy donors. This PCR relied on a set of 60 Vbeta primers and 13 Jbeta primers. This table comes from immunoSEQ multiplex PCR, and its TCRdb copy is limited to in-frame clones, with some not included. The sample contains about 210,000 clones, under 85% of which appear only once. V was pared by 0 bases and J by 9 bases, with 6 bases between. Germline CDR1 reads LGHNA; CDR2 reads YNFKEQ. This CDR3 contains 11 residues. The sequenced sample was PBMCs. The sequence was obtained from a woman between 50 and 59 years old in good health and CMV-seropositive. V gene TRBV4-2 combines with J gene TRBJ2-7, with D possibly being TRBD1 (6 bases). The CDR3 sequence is CASSQEGAQYF. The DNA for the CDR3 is TGTGCCAGCAGCCAAGAGGGGGCGCAGTACTTC.